This TCR beta chain was captured by sequencing in a study of T cells after yellow fever vaccination. Per the germline V gene, CDR1 is LNHDA and CDR2 is SQIVND (reference sequence). J lost 10 bases, V lost 6 bases, and 9 bases had no gene match. This CDR3 is built from 13 residues. For this clonotype: Its antigen is not known.

MiXCR, applied by TCRdb to the 5' RACE reads, yields one record per CDR3 protein. The sample lists a few hundred thousand distinct CDR3 sequences; about 6.6% were seen once. General study results and limits: Repertoires obtained by FACS sorting could include abundant clonotypes that entered as contaminants from the bulk population. In post-booster samples, most primary-vaccination clones reappeared (around 95% CD4, roughly 88% CD8).

This clonotype originated in a man younger than 35 who received the YFV17D yellow fever vaccine. Source: PBMCs, taken 45 days after the first yellow fever vaccination. This rearrangement joins TRBV19 to TRBJ2-1, with 7 bases aligning to TRBD1. The CDR3 loop reads CASRLTGTEEQFF. The CDR3 DNA reads as TGTGCCAGTAGGCTCACCGGGACAGAAGAGCAGTTCTTC.